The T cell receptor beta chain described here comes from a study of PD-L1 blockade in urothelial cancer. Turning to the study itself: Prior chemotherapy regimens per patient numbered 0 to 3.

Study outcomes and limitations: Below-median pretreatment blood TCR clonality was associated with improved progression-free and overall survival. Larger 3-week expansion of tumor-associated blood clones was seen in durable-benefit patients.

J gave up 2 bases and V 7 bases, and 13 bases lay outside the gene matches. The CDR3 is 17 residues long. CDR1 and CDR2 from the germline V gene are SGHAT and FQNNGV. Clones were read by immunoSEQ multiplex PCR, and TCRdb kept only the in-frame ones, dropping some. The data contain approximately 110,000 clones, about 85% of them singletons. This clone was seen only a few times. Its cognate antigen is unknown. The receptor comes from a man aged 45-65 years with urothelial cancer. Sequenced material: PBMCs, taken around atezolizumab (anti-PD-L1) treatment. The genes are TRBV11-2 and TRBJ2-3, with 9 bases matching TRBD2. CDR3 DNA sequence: TGTGCCAGCACCTTCGAGGCTAGCGGGGTCCCCACAGATACGCAGTATTTT. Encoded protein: CASTFEASGVPTDTQYF.